The clone carrying this T cell receptor (beta chain) was seen once. It may be a read error: a sequence one base away is much more abundant. V gave up 3 bases and J gave up 6 bases; unmatched junction bases: 6. The CDR3 length is 14 residues. From germline, CDR1 is SGHNT and CDR2 YENEEA. This library used about 360 ng RNA and molecular barcoded adaptors spanning alpha/delta and beta/gamma chains. TCRdb re-called the reads with MiXCR, one entry per CDR3 protein. The sample lists about 58,000 distinct CDR3 sequences, around 12% occurring once. This entry belongs to a study of read filtering for tumor transcriptome and immune sequencing.

The sequenced material came from a population of CD138-negative cells sorted from bone marrow. The chain employs TRBV11-3 and TRBJ2-7; 9 bases match TRBD1. This receptor was obtained from a donor older than 35 with multiple myeloma. The CDR3 region is CASSLAGTGFEQYV. CDR3 nucleotides: TGTGCCAGCAGCTTGGCCGGGACAGGGTTCGAGCAGTACGTC.